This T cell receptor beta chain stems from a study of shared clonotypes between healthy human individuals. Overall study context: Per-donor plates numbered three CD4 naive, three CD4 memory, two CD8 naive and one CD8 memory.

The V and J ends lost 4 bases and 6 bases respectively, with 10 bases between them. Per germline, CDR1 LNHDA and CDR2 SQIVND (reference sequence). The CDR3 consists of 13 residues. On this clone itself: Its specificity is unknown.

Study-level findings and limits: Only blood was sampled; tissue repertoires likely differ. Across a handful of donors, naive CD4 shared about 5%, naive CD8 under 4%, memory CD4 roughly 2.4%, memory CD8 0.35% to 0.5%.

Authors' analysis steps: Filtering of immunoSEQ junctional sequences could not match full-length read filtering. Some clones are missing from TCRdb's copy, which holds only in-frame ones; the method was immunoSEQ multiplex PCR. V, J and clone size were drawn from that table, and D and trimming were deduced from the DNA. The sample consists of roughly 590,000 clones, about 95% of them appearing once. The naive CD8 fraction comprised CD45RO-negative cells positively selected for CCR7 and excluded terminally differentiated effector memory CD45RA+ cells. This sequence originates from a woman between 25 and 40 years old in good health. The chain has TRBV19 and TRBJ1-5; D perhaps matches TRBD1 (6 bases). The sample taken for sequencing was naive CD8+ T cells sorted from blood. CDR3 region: CASSTGAGQPQHF. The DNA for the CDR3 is TGTGCCAGTAGTACAGGGGCGGGTCAGCCCCAGCATTTT.